The sequence of this T cell receptor (beta chain) was determined in a study of cytotoxic CD8 clonotypes in ibrutinib-treated CLL. Study-level background: Recorded responses included 24 partial and 2 complete; following median 68 months, approximately 14 stayed remitted and about 12 progressed. Average yields of roughly 260,000 productive templates and 94,082 productive rearrangements characterized the samples.

V lost 7 bases to trimming and J lost 6 bases; unmatched junction nucleotides: 18. This CDR3 region has 17 residues. Germline V lookup: CDR1 LNHDA, CDR2 SQIVND (reference sequence). General study points: Few clonotypes were public, and these shrank or held steady under treatment.

Depth targeted 1 in 200,000 to 1 in 1 million T cells, averaging 10x coverage per clonotype. Sequenced by immunoSEQ multiplex PCR; TCRdb stores in-frame clones only, minus some. The data show about 140,000 clones, with around 84% seen just once and 7.5% to 8% held by the top ten. Concerning this clone: Its antigen is undetermined.

Sequencing was performed on PBMCs, taken after 36 months of ibrutinib treatment. The chain is built from TRBV19 and TRBJ2-1, with 7 positions matching TRBD2. The source is a human donor with chronic lymphocytic leukemia. The CDR3 reads CASNSLEGLVSANEQFF. Written as DNA, the CDR3 is TGTGCCAGTAATTCTCTCGAAGGACTAGTCTCCGCCAATGAGCAGTTCTTC.